The 12 T cell receptor beta chains listed next were all sequenced from one sample in a study of Ad26.COV2.S vaccination and SARS-CoV-2 variants. Treatment indicated: some 20 received Ad26.COV2.S at low or high dose, single or two shots; about 5 received placebo; per-sample allocation not given. After the first vaccine or placebo injection, samples were drawn on day 63. Data came from immunoSEQ multiplex PCR; TCRdb stores just in-frame clones and leaves some out. This table holds under 600,000 clones, 80% to 90% found once. The sequences come from peripheral blood, collected in a trial of Ad26.COV2.S vaccine versus placebo. The receptor set was obtained from a person between 18 and 65 years old who received the Ad26.COV2.S COVID-19 vaccine or a placebo.

The rearrangement links TRBV7-9 to TRBJ1-1, with TRBD1 as a possible D gene (6 bases). Trimming took 0 bases from V and 9 from J, leaving 11 bases between them. The germline V gene has CDR1 SEHNR and CDR2 FQNEAQ (reference sequence). The CDR3 spans 13 residues. The CDR3 protein is CASSLAYGGKAFF. The CDR3 nucleotides read TGTGCCAGCAGCTTAGCGTACGGGGGCAAAGCTTTCTTT.

In DNA form, the CDR3 reads TGTGCCAGCAGTTTTAGTGTGACCGATGAGCAGTTCTTC. It codes for CASSFSVTDEQFF. The rearrangement uses TRBV27 and TRBJ2-1; D ambiguous. Germline V gene sequence: CDR1 MNHEY, CDR2 SMNVEV (reference sequence). CDR3 size: 13 residues. V was clipped by 3 bases and J by 8 bases, with 11 bases between them.

This clone has a single count. The V and J genes are TRBV27 and TRBJ2-1; TRBD2 agrees at 9 bases. The V and J ends lost 5 bases and 11 bases, in that order; junction bases with no gene match: 10. This CDR3 region has 14 residues. Per germline, CDR1 MNHEY and CDR2 SMNVEV (reference sequence). In nucleotides, the CDR3 is TGTGCCAGCAGTACCCCCGTTCTAGCGGGGAAGCAGTTCTTC. It is translated as CASSTPVLAGKQFF.

The chain couples TRBV18 to TRBJ1-4; D is possibly TRBD1 (6 bases). This CDR3 region has 12 residues. Trimming took off 3 bases at V and 8 bases at J, with 7 bases between the two ends. Germline V CDR1 and CDR2: KGHSH, LQKENI. The CDR3 bases are TGTGCCAGCTCACCGGGGGCCGAAAAACTGTTTTTT. Translation gives CASSPGAEKLFF.

The rearrangement joins TRBV7-3 to TRBJ2-1; 11 bases agree with TRBD2. After removal of 5 bases from V and 7 bases from J, the junction contained 10 bases not matched to a gene. The CDR3 has 16 amino acids. From germline, CDR1 is SGHTA and CDR2 FQGTGA. In DNA form, the CDR3 reads TGTGCCAGCAGCCCCCTCGTTGGGACTAGCGGTAATGAGCAGTTCTTC. Amino acids: CASSPLVGTSGNEQFF.

V and J are TRBV30 and TRBJ1-1; D is ambiguous. CDR1 is GTSNPN and CDR2 is SVGIG in the germline V gene (reference sequence). V lost 0 bases to trimming and J lost 4 bases, with 9 bases between them. The CDR3 spans 13 residues. CDR3 loop: CAWSVSEGTEAFF. The CDR3 nucleotides are TGTGCCTGGAGTGTAAGTGAGGGCACTGAAGCTTTCTTT.

In this sample, this clone turned up once. This chain connects TRBV7-9 to TRBJ2-7; no clear D gene. Trimming took 4 bases from V and 11 from J, leaving 12 bases between them. Germline CDR1 is SEHNR and CDR2 is FQNEAQ (reference sequence). CDR3 length: 11 residues. CDR3 in DNA: TGTGCCAGCAGCTCGCAATTTGCCGAGTACTTC. Translated, it gives CASSSQFAEYF.

The V and J genes are TRBV2 and TRBJ1-1; no clear D gene. The germline V gene encodes CDR1 SNHLY and CDR2 FYNNEI. This CDR3 spans 14 amino acids. Trimming removed 0 bases from V and 0 bases from J, with 5 bases in between. CDR3 region: CASSEAGMNTEAFF. CDR3 nucleotide sequence: TGTGCCAGCAGTGAAGCGGGGATGAACACTGAAGCTTTCTTT.

Points on this clone: One junction end disagrees with the germline gene, perhaps due to a read error. V is TRBV7-9 and J is TRBJ2-7, with 7 nucleotides matching TRBD1. Germline V lookup: CDR1 SEHNR, CDR2 FQNEAQ (reference sequence). The CDR3 totals 12 residues. The CDR3 here is CASSLESGGQLF. The CDR3 bases are TGTGCCAGCAGCTTAGAAAGTGGGGGACAGCTATTC. The full variable domain, its missing parts supplied by reference TRBV7-9 and TRBJ2-7, is DTGVSQNPRHKITKRGQNVTFRCDPISEHNRLYWYRQTLGQGPEFLTYFQNEAQLEKSRLLSDRFSAERPKGSFSTLEIQRTEQGDSAMYLCASSLESGGQLFGPGTRLTVT.

This clone was detected once. V usage is TRBV7-2 and J usage is TRBJ1-1; no definite D call. Trimming shortened V by 4 bases and J by 1 base, and 10 bases separated the two germline ends. The CDR3 runs to 14 residues. Germline lookup yields CDR1 SGHTA and CDR2 FQGNSA. The CDR3 DNA is TGTGCCAGCAGCTCGATGAAGGCGAACACTGAAGCTTTCTTT. Translated: CASSSMKANTEAFF.

The CDR3 region is CASSWTSPSYNEQFF. In DNA form, the CDR3 reads TGCGCCAGCAGCTGGACTTCGCCCTCATACAATGAGCAGTTCTTC. The V and J genes are TRBV5-1 and TRBJ2-1; weak D call: TRBD2 (5 bases). This CDR3 has 15 amino acids. Trimming took 3 bases from V and 4 from J, leaving 14 bases between them. The germline gives CDR1 SGHRS, CDR2 YFSETQ.

J is TRBJ1-2 and V is TRBV7-9, with D hard to call. This CDR3 comprises 16 residues. Trimming removed 2 bases at V and 8 bases at J, with 21 bases between. Germline lookup yields CDR1 SEHNR and CDR2 FQNEAQ (reference sequence). The DNA for the CDR3 is TGTGCCAGCAGCTTAATGTCTTCTTCCCTAATGGGAGGCTACACCTTC. The encoded protein is CASSLMSSSLMGGYTF.